Following are 5 T cell receptor beta chains from one sample sequenced in a study of T-cell reconstitution after alpha-beta-depleted transplantation in children. The TCRbeta library incorporated unique molecular identifiers. TCRdb ran MiXCR on the PCR reads and lists one entry per CDR3 protein. Altogether 90,000 to 100,000 distinct CDR3 sequences are present, roughly an eighth being singletons, with the ten largest covering around 13%. The sample consisted of PBMCs from the stem cell graft donor, taken from the stem cell graft. These TCRs come from a human donor who donated a stem cell graft to a child with inherited bone marrow failure.

This clonotype was found many times. The V and J genes are TRBV5-1 and TRBJ2-1; no reliable D call. CDR1 is SGHRS, CDR2 YFSETQ, per germline. This CDR3 contains 14 residues. The V end was cut by 0 bases, the J end by 3 bases, with 7 bases between. Here the CDR3 DNA reads TGCGCCAGCAGCTTGGAAGCGAACTACAATGAGCAGTTCTTC. Its translation: CASSLEANYNEQFF. The variable domain in full, with the rest retrieved from reference TRBV5-1 and TRBJ2-1, is KAGVTQTPRYLIKTRGQQVTLSCSPISGHRSVSWYQQTPGQGLQFLFEYFSETQRNKGNFPGRFSGRQFSNSRSEMNVSTLELGDSALYLCASSLEANYNEQFFGPGTRLTVL.

This clonotype was counted many times. The chain is built from TRBV7-2 and TRBJ2-3, with D maybe TRBD1 (6 bases). Trimming removed 1 base from V and 6 bases from J, with 8 bases in between. Germline CDR1 is SGHTA and CDR2 is FQGNSA. The CDR3 totals 13 residues. This CDR3 reads CASSLEQGDTQYF. CDR3 DNA: TGTGCCAGCAGCTTAGAGCAGGGGGATACGCAGTATTTT.

This clonotype was counted at least ten times. This chain links TRBV29-1 with TRBJ2-2; perhaps TRBD1 as D (5 bases). Trimming removed 7 bases from V and 13 bases from J, with 22 bases in between. In germline, CDR1 is SQVTM, CDR2 ANQGSEA. The CDR3 consists of 13 residues. CDR3 in DNA: TGCAGCGAAAGGCGGCAGGGTGATGGCTTGCTGTTTTTT. Protein: CSERRQGDGLLFF.

This clonotype has at least ten counts. The chain links TRBV20-1 to TRBJ1-1; a weak D match, TRBD1 (6 bases). The CDR3 totals 15 residues. Trimming took off 5 bases at V and 0 bases at J, with 16 bases between the two ends. Germline V gene data show CDR1 as DFQATT and CDR2 as SNEGSKA (reference sequence). The CDR3 region is CSALEGGEMNTEAFF. The CDR3 DNA follows: TGCAGTGCTCTCGAAGGGGGGGAAATGAACACTGAAGCTTTCTTT.

The genes are TRBV6-2 or TRBV6-3 and TRBJ1-5; no reliable D call. CDR1 is MNHEY, CDR2 SVGEGT, per germline. The CDR3 has 15 amino acids. The V end was cut by 3 bases, the J end by 5 bases, with 14 bases between. CDR3 bases: TGTGCCAGCAGTTATCTCGGACTCAAAGATCAGCCCCAGCATTTT. Protein sequence: CASSYLGLKDQPQHF.